Listed below are T cell receptor beta chains from one sample, sequenced in a study of control samples from healthy donors and cancer patients. Assay used: immunoSEQ multiplex PCR; TCRdb lists only in-frame clones, some missing. The table has tens of thousands of clones, about 80% seen once. Source material: PBMCs. The source of these receptors is a woman in her 50s with lung cancer. Each CDR3 is given with its conserved first and last residue. D genes are given only for firm matches.

d_call: TRBD1; v_call: TRBV7-3; cdr3_aa: CASSFGQDYGYTF
d_call: TRBD2; v_call: TRBV7-6; cdr3_aa: CASSLDGGGLTDTQYF
d_call: NA; v_call: TRBV2; cdr3_aa: CASSEAIILTKHSNQPQHF
d_call: NA; v_call: TRBV5-6; cdr3_aa: CASSSSGSNYGYTF
d_call: TRBD1; v_call: TRBV29-1; cdr3_aa: CSVGTGGRNEQFF
d_call: NA; v_call: TRBV9; cdr3_aa: CASSVGGDTEAFF
d_call: TRBD2; v_call: TRBV7-2; cdr3_aa: CASSLGAGGQYEQYF
d_call: TRBD2; v_call: TRBV7-2; cdr3_aa: CASSYPGGPSTDTQYF
d_call: TRBD2; v_call: TRBV7-2; cdr3_aa: CASSLGTSGGYEQYF
d_call: NA; v_call: TRBV29-1; cdr3_aa: CSVDGGGSHYGYTF
d_call: NA; v_call: TRBV7-8; cdr3_aa: CASSFPRGNTEAFF
d_call: TRBD1; v_call: TRBV19; cdr3_aa: CASSGGRGTEAFF
d_call: NA; v_call: TRBV6-5; cdr3_aa: CASYRSSGNTIYF
d_call: TRBD1; v_call: TRBV12-5; cdr3_aa: CASGLVRNDREIHYGYTF
d_call: NA; v_call: TRBV11-1; cdr3_aa: CASSLVTRREQFF
d_call: NA; v_call: TRBV12-5; cdr3_aa: CASGTDGSGNTIYF
d_call: NA; v_call: TRBV5-6; cdr3_aa: CASSLDVQGETQYF
d_call: NA; v_call: TRBV5-1; cdr3_aa: CASSLGDGLNYGYTF
d_call: NA; v_call: TRBV6-5; cdr3_aa: CASSNLNTGETQYF
d_call: NA; v_call: TRBV25-1; cdr3_aa: CASSEQGNEQFF
d_call: TRBD1; v_call: TRBV5-1; cdr3_aa: CASSFRQGSEKLFF
d_call: TRBD1; v_call: TRBV6-5; cdr3_aa: CASSRQGGEAFF
d_call: NA; v_call: TRBV2; cdr3_aa: CASTRTGGEQFF
d_call: NA; v_call: TRBV29-1; cdr3_aa: CSVEVGGGTEQYF
d_call: TRBD2; v_call: TRBV7-2; cdr3_aa: CASSFSGDSYNEQFF